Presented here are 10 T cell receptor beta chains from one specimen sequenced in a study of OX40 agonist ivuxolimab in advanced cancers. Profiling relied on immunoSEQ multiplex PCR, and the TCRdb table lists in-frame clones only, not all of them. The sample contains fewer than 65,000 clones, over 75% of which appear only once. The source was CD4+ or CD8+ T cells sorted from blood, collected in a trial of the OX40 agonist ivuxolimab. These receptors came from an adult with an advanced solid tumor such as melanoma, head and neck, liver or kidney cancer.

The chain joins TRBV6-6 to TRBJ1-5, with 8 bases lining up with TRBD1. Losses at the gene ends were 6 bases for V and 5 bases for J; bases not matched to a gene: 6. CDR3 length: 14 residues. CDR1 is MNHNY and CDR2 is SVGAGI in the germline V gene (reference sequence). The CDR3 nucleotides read TGTGCCAGCAGAAGTTCAGGGGGCGATCAGCCCCAGCATTTT. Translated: CASRSSGGDQPQHF.

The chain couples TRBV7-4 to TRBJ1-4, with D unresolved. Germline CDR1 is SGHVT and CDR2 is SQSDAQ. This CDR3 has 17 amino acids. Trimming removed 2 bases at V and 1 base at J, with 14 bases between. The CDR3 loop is CASSLRRIKGTNEKLFF. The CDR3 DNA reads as TGTGCCAGCAGCTTACGACGTATCAAGGGAACTAATGAAAAACTGTTTTTT.

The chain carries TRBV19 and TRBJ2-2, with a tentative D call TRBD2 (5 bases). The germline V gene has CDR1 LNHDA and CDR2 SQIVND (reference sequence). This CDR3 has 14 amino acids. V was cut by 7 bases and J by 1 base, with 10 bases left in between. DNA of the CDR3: TGTGCCAGTAATAAAGAGGGGAACACCGGGGAGCTGTTTTTT. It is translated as CASNKEGNTGELFF.

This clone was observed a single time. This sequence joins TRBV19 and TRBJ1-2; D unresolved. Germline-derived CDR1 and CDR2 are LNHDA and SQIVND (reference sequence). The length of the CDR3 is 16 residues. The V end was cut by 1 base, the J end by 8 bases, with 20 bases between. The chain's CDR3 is CASSIGVGRPTGGYTF. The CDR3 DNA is TGTGCCAGTAGTATAGGAGTTGGCAGGCCGACGGGAGGCTACACCTTC.

This CDR3 is CASKGGLSYGYTF. The CDR3 nucleotides are TGTGCCAGTAAGGGAGGGCTATCCTATGGCTACACCTTC. The gene calls are TRBV19 and TRBJ1-2; D unresolved. The V end was cut by 7 bases, the J end by 4 bases, with 13 bases between. Germline loops: CDR1 LNHDA, CDR2 SQIVND (reference sequence). The CDR3 length is 13 residues.

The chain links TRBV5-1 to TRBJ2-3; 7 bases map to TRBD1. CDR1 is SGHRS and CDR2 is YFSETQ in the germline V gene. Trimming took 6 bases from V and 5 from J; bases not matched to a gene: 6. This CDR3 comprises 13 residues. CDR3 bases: TGCGCCAGCAATCTCCCAGGGGGAGATACGCAGTATTTT. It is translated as CASNLPGGDTQYF.

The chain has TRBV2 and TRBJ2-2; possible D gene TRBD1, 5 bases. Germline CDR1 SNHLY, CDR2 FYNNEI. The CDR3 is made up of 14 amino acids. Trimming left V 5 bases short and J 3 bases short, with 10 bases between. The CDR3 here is CASSTTGDTGELFF. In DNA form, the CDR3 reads TGTGCCAGCAGTACCACAGGAGACACCGGGGAGCTGTTTTTT.

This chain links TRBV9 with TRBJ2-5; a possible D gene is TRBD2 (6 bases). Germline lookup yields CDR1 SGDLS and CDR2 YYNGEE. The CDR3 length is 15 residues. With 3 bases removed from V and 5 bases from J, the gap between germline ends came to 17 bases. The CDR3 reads CASSAGGGPRETQYF. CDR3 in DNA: TGTGCCAGCAGCGCCGGGGGAGGCCCCCGGGAGACCCAGTACTTC.

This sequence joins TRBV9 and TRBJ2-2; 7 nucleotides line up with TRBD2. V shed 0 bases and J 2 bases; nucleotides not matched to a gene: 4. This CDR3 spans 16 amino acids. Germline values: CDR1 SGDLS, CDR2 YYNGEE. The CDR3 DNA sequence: TGTGCCAGCAGCGTAGGGCTAGCGGAAAACACCGGGGAGCTGTTTTTT. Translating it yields CASSVGLAENTGELFF. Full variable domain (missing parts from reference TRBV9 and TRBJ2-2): DSGVTQTPKHLITATGQRVTLRCSPRSGDLSVYWYQQSLDQGLQFLIQYYNGEERAKGNILERFSAQQFPDLHSELNLSSLELGDSALYFCASSVGLAENTGELFFGEGSRLTVL.

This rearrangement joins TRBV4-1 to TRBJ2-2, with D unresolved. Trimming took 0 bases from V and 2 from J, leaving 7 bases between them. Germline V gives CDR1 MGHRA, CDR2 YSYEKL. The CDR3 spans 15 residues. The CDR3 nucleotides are TGCGCCAGCAGCCAAGAGAGCCATAACACCGGGGAGCTGTTTTTT. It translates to CASSQESHNTGELFF.